This record looks at one T cell receptor (beta chain) sequence and its context. The data were produced by immunoSEQ multiplex PCR, yet TCRdb's version contains in-frame clones alone and is incomplete. The sample lists about 210,000 clones, 85% occurring once. The data belong to a study of blood T cell repertoires in COVID-19. V shed 5 bases and J 1 base; nucleotides not matched to a gene: 14. This CDR3 spans 19 amino acids. Germline V gives CDR1 SGHVS, CDR2 FQNEAQ. The V and J genes are TRBV7-8 and TRBJ2-1; 10 bases match TRBD1. This sequence was found in a man aged 45-60 years with COVID-19, enrolled during active disease. The sample consisted of peripheral blood. The CDR3 sequence is CASSTNRDRGSVSYNEQFF. Here the CDR3 DNA reads TGTGCCAGCAGCACAAACCGGGACAGGGGTTCAGTATCCTACAATGAGCAGTTCTTC.